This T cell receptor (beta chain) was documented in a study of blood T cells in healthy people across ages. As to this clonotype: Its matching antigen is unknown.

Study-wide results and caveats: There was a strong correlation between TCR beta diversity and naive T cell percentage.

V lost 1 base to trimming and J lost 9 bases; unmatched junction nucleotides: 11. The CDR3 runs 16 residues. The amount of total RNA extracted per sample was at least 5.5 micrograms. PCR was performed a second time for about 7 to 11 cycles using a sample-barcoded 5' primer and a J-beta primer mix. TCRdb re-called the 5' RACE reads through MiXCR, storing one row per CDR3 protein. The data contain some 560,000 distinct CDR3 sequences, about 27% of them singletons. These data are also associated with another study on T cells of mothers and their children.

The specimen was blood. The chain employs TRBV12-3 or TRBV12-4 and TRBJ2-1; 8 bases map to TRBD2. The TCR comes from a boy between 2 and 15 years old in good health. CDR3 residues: CASSLVTAGLGFEQFF. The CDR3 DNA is TGTGCCAGCAGTTTAGTCACCGCGGGACTAGGTTTTGAGCAGTTCTTC.